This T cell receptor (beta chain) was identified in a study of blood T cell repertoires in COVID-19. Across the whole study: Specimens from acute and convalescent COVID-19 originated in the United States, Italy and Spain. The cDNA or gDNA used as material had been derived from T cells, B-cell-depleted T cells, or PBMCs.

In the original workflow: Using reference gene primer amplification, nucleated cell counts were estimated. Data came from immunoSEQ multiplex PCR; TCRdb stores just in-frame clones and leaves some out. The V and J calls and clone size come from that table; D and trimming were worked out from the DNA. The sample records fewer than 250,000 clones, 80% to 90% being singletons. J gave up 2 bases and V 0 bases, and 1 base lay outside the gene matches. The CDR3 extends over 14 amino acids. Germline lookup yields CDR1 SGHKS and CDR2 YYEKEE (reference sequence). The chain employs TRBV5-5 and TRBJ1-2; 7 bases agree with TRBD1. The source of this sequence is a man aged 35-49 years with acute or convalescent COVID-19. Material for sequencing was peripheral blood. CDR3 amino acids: CASSLGDRNYGYTF. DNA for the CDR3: TGTGCCAGCAGCTTGGGGGACAGAAACTATGGCTACACCTTC.